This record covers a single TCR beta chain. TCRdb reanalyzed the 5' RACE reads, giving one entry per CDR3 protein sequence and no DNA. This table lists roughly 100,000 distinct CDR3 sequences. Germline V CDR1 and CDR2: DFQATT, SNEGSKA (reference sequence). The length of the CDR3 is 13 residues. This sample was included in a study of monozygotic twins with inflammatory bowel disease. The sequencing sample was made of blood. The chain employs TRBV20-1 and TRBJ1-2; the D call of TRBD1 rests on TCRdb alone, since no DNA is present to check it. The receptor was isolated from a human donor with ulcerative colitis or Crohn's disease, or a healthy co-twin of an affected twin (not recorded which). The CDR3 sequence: CSARTTGYYGYTF.